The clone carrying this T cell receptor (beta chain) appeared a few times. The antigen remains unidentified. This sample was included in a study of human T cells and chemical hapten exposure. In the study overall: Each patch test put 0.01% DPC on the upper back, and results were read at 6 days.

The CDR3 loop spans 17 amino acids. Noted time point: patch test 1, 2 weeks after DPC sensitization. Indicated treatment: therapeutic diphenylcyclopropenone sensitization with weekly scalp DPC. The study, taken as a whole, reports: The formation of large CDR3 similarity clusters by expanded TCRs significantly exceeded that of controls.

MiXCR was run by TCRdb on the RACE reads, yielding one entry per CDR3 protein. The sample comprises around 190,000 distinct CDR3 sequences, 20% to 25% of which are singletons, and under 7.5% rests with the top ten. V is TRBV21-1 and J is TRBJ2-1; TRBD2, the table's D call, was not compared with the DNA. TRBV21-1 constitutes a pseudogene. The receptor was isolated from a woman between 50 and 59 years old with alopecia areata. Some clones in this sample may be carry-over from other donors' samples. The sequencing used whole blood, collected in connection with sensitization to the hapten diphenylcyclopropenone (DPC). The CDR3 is CASSKAGAGTTYNEQFF. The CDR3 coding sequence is TGTGCCAGCAGCAAAGCGGGCGCGGGAACCACTTACAATGAGCAGTTCTTC.